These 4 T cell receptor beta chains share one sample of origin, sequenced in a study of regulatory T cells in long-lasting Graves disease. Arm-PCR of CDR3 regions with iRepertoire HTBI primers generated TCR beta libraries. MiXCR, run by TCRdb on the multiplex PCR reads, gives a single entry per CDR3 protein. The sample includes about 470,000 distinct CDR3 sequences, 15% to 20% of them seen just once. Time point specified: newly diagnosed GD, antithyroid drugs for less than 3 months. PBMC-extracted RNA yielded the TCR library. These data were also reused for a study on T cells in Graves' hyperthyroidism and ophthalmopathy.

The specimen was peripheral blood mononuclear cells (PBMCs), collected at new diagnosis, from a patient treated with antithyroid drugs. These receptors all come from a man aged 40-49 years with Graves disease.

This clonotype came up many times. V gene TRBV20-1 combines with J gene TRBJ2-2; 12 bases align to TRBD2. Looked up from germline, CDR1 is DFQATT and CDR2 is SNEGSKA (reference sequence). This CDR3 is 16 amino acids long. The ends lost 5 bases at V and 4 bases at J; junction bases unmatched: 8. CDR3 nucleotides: TGCAGTGCTGCCTCTAGCGGGAGGGCTCTCACCGGGGAGCTGTTTTTT. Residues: CSAASSGRALTGELFF.

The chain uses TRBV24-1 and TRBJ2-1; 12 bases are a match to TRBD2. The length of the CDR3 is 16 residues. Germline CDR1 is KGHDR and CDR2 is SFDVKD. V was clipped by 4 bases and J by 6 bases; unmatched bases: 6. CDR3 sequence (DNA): TGTGCCACCAGTGACCGGGGACTAGCGGGTGTCAATGAGCAGTTCTTC. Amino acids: CATSDRGLAGVNEQFF.

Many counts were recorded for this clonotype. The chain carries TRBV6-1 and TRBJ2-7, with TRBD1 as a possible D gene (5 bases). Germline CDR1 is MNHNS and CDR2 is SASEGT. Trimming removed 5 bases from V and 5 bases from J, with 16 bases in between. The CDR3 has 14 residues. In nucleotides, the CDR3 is TGTGCCAGCAGTCCGAGTAGGGGTGCCCACGAGCAGTACTTC. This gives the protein CASSPSRGAHEQYF.

CDR3 sequence (DNA): TGCGCCAGCAGCCAAGATGCGGGAGGGTCATACAATGAGCAGTTCTTC. Translation: CASSQDAGGSYNEQFF. V usage is TRBV4-1 and J usage is TRBJ2-1, with 9 bases identical to TRBD2. From germline, CDR1 is MGHRA and CDR2 YSYEKL. J gave up 4 bases and V 0 bases, and 4 bases lay outside the gene matches. The CDR3 loop spans 16 amino acids.